These 4 T cell receptor beta chains share one sample of origin, sequenced in a study of shared clonotypes between healthy human individuals. The method was immunoSEQ multiplex PCR; TCRdb's version includes in-frame clones alone and lacks a portion of them. The sample has about 1.4 million clones; more than 95% are singletons. The sequencing input was naive CD4+ T cells sorted from blood. The subset denotes: CD45RA+ positively selected. The receptors derive from a man aged 25 to 45 in good health.

This chain links TRBV11-3 with TRBJ2-1; TRBD2 matches at 10 bases. This CDR3 region has 18 residues. CDR1 and CDR2 (germline): SGHNT, YENEEA. Trimming removed 1 base from V and 0 bases from J; junction bases left unmatched: 6. CDR3: CASSLAGTSDSSYNEQFF. The CDR3 DNA sequence: TGTGCCAGCAGCTTAGCCGGGACTAGCGACAGCTCCTACAATGAGCAGTTCTTC. The entire variable domain, with the rest obtained from reference TRBV11-3 and TRBJ2-1, is as follows: EAGVVQSPRYKIIEKKQPVAFWCNPISGHNTLYWYLQNLGQGPELLIRYENEEAVDDSQLPKDRFSAERLKGVDSTLKIQPAELGDSAVYLCASSLAGTSDSSYNEQFFGPGTRLTVL.

This clone was seen once. This rearrangement joins TRBV30 to TRBJ2-7; 9 bases line up with TRBD1. V shed 2 bases, J shed 5 bases, and the junction held 19 bases outside the gene matches. CDR3 length equals 18 residues. Germline assignment: CDR1 GTSNPN and CDR2 SVGIG (reference sequence). The DNA for the CDR3 is TGTGCCTGGAGTACACCATCTGGACAGGGGCCCAGAGGGGACGAGCAGTACTTC. Protein: CAWSTPSGQGPRGDEQYF.

The V gene is TRBV9, the J gene TRBJ2-2; 8 bases are a match to TRBD2. The germline gives CDR1 SGDLS, CDR2 YYNGEE. This CDR3 has 17 residues. V was pared by 0 bases and J by 0 bases, with 4 bases of the junction left unmatched. As DNA, the CDR3 is TGTGCCAGCAGCGTAGTGGGTAGCGGGGCGAACACCGGGGAGCTGTTTTTT. It is translated as CASSVVGSGANTGELFF.

The rearrangement joins TRBV9 to TRBJ2-7; D may be TRBD1 (5 bases). The CDR3 is 15 amino acids. Germline CDR1 SGDLS, CDR2 YYNGEE. V lost 0 bases and J 0 bases, leaving 10 bases between the germline ends. The CDR3 bases are TGTGCCAGCAGCGTAGGACAGCTCCTCTCCTACGAGCAGTACTTC. Translating it yields CASSVGQLLSYEQYF.